This T cell receptor (beta chain) was recorded in a study of cytomegalovirus exposure and HLA in healthy donors. Study-level findings and limits: Associated with cytomegalovirus, according to the listing, were some 150 TCR beta chains. A prior analysis recorded that most TCR beta V segments were productive about 87% or about 30% of the time.

The CDR3 runs to 16 residues. V lost 4 bases and J lost 6; bases outside the gene matches: 8. Germline-derived CDR1 and CDR2 are SGHRS and YFSETQ. The PCR employed 60 Vbeta primers together with 13 Jbeta primers. Repertoires were generated with immunoSEQ multiplex PCR, while TCRdb's copy carries only in-frame clones and drops some. In the table there are approximately 180,000 clones, around 79% of which are singletons. A remark on this clone: Antigen unknown.

Sequencing was done on a sample of PBMCs. The rearrangement links TRBV5-1 to TRBJ2-7, with 15 nucleotides matching TRBD2. The TCR sequence derives from a woman in her fifties or sixties in good health and CMV-seronegative. The DNA for the CDR3 is TGCGCCAGCAGCCCGGGACTAGCGGGAGGTAGGTTCGAGCAGTACTTC. Protein sequence: CASSPGLAGGRFEQYF.